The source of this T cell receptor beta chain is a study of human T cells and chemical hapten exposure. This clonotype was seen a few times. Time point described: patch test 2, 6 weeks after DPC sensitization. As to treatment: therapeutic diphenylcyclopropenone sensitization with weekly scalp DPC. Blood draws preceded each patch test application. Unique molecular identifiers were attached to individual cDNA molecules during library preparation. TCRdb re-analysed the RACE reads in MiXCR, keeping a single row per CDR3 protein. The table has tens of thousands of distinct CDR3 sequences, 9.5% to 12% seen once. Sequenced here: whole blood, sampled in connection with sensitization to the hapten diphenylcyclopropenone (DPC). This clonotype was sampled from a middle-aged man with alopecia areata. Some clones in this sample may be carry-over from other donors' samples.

The CDR3 coding sequence is TGCAGTGCTAATGGACAGGGTCTGGTGGGGCTGGCGGCTTTCTTT. Translated, it gives CSANGQGLVGLAAFF. The gene calls are TRBV20-1 and TRBJ1-1, with 8 bases that match TRBD1. V lost 4 bases to trimming and J lost 11 bases; unmatched junction nucleotides: 18. CDR1 is DFQATT, CDR2 SNEGSKA, per germline (reference sequence). The CDR3 totals 15 residues.